Listed here are 27 T cell receptor beta chains from one sample, sequenced in a study of vaccination and CD4 T cells after COVID-19. What these receptors recognize is not known. The Oncomine TCR Beta short-read assay sequenced DNA from cultured CD4+ T cells. TCRdb reprocessed the PCR reads with MiXCR, giving one entry per CDR3 protein. The sample lists under 15,000 distinct CDR3 sequences; 35% to 45% were seen once. As for treatment: roughly 11-day PBMC culture with coronavirus spike peptide pools or control peptides (ViraFEST assay). The sample comprised cultured CD4+ T cells from blood. The source of these receptors is a human donor with COVID-19.

Only a few counts were recorded for this clonotype. This chain connects TRBV20-1 to TRBJ2-7; D is possibly TRBD1 or TRBD2 (5 bases each). Trimming cost V 4 bases and J 7 bases, with 17 bases left between them. Germline values: CDR1 DFQATT, CDR2 SNEGSKA (reference sequence). CDR3 length: 13 amino acids. CDR3 residues: CSATQTGAGEQYF. CDR3 nucleotides: TGCAGTGCTACCCAGACCGGGGCGGGTGAGCAGTACTTC.

In this sample, this clonotype turned up a few times. CDR3 sequence: CASSLGTGTGGRNTQYF. The CDR3 DNA is TGTGCCAGCAGCCTGGGTACCGGGACAGGGGGCAGGAATACGCAGTATTTT. This chain uses TRBV5-5 with TRBJ2-3; 12 positions agree with TRBD1. The CDR3 has 17 amino acids. V gave up 4 bases and J gave up 7 bases; unmatched junction bases: 13. Looked up from germline, CDR1 is SGHKS and CDR2 is YYEKEE (reference sequence).

The chain carries TRBV2 and TRBJ2-2; D may be TRBD1 (5 bases). This CDR3 is 13 amino acids long. The V end lost 4 bases, the J end lost 7 bases, and 10 bases lay between the germline ends. Germline V gene data show CDR1 as SNHLY and CDR2 as FYNNEI. CDR3 amino acids: CASSGQGIGELFF. Written as DNA, the CDR3 is TGTGCCAGCAGTGGGCAGGGAATCGGGGAGCTGTTTTTT.

In nucleotides, the CDR3 is TGTGCCACCAGTGATAGACAGGGGGCGAGGGAATACACTGAAGCTTTCTTT. Translated: CATSDRQGAREYTEAFF. The chain is built from TRBV24-1 and TRBJ1-1, with 10 nucleotides matching TRBD1. The CDR3 is made up of 17 amino acids. V shed 3 bases, J shed 3 bases, and the junction held 9 bases outside the gene matches. Germline V lookup: CDR1 KGHDR, CDR2 SFDVKD.

The table lists this clonotype with a few counts. This chain links TRBV6-1 with TRBJ2-3; D perhaps matches TRBD1 (5 bases). CDR1 and CDR2 (germline): MNHNS, SASEGT. The V gene lost 6 bases and the J gene lost 0 bases, with 10 bases spanning the gap. The CDR3 totals 14 residues. Written as DNA, the CDR3 is TGTGCCAGCAGATCGACAGCTAGCACAGATACGCAGTATTTT. This codes for CASRSTASTDTQYF.

The chain carries TRBV20-1 and TRBJ2-7, with D possibly matching TRBD1 (5 bases). This CDR3 has 11 amino acids. Deletions cut 7 bases from V and 2 bases from J, with 9 bases between. Germline assignment: CDR1 DFQATT and CDR2 SNEGSKA (reference sequence). The chain's CDR3 is CSGGGTYEQYF. DNA of the CDR3: TGCAGTGGGGGCGGTACCTACGAGCAGTACTTC.

The rearrangement uses TRBV4-2 and TRBJ2-5, with D maybe TRBD2 (6 bases). Germline loops: CDR1 LGHNA, CDR2 YNFKEQ. With 3 bases removed from V and 5 bases from J, the gap between germline ends came to 16 bases. This CDR3 contains 15 residues. Here the CDR3 DNA reads TGTGCCAGCAGCCAGCGACTAGATGGGGTTGAGACCCAGTACTTC. As protein: CASSQRLDGVETQYF.

The chain couples TRBV6-1 to TRBJ1-5; possible D gene TRBD1, 5 bases. Per the germline V gene, CDR1 is MNHNS and CDR2 is SASEGT. Deletions cut 4 bases from V and 0 bases from J, with 25 bases between. The CDR3 contains 20 residues. CDR3 loop: CASSGRGGLQGEISNQPQHF. DNA for the CDR3: TGTGCCAGCAGTGGACGGGGGGGATTACAAGGGGAGATTAGCAATCAGCCCCAGCATTTT.

This clonotype was observed a handful of times. The chain is built from TRBV7-2 and TRBJ1-2; unclear D gene. CDR1 is SGHTA and CDR2 is FQGNSA in the germline V gene. V gave up 1 base and J gave up 5 bases, with 5 bases separating them. There are 12 residues in the CDR3. The CDR3 DNA reads as TGTGCCAGCAGCTTAGAACCGTATGGCTACACCTTC. Its translation is CASSLEPYGYTF.

The rearrangement joins TRBV20-1 to TRBJ2-7, with D hard to call. In germline, CDR1 is DFQATT, CDR2 SNEGSKA (reference sequence). This CDR3 comprises 13 residues. V lost 6 bases and J lost 3, with 15 bases in between. The chain's CDR3 is CSATDQGGYEQYF. In DNA, the CDR3 is TGCAGTGCCACCGACCAAGGTGGCTACGAGCAGTACTTC.

This clonotype is medium-sized (0.01 to 0.1%) by share. The chain combines TRBV27 with TRBJ1-6; no clear D gene. CDR1 is MNHEY and CDR2 is SMNVEV in the germline V gene (reference sequence). The ends were cut back, 2 bases at V and 14 bases at J, with 16 bases in the middle. This CDR3 is 14 amino acids long. The DNA of the CDR3 is TGTGCCAGCAGTTTAACCTCCGAGGGCCGGACCCTCCACTTT. Encoded protein: CASSLTSEGRTLHF.

The chain recombines TRBV3-1 with TRBJ1-6, with D uncertain. This CDR3 has 18 amino acids. Deletions cut 3 bases from V and 0 bases from J, with 15 bases between. Germline assignment: CDR1 LGHDT and CDR2 YNNKEL (reference sequence). The CDR3 DNA reads as TGTGCCAGCAGCCAGTTTGCATCGGGCAGCTCCTATAATTCACCCCTCCACTTT. Protein sequence: CASSQFASGSSYNSPLHF.

The V and J genes are TRBV6-1 and TRBJ2-7, with 7 bases matching TRBD1. The J segment lost 3 bases and the V segment lost 7 bases, leaving 6 bases of the junction unmatched. The CDR3 is 13 residues long. Germline loops: CDR1 MNHNS, CDR2 SASEGT. The CDR3 DNA reads as TGTGCCAGCACCGTCCGGGACAGCTACGAGCAGTACTTC. Protein product: CASTVRDSYEQYF.

This clonotype was picked up a small number of times. The chain uses TRBV14 and TRBJ2-7, with D maybe TRBD2 (5 bases). This CDR3 is built from 14 residues. Germline V gene lookup returns CDR1 SGHDN and CDR2 FVKESK. Trimming left V 3 bases short and J 6 bases short, with 15 bases between. The CDR3 loop reads CASSHMRVASEQYF. Written as DNA, the CDR3 is TGTGCCAGCAGCCATATGAGGGTCGCGAGCGAGCAGTACTTC.

The CDR3 region is CASSVLDSKNTEAFF. The CDR3, as DNA: TGTGCCAGCAGCGTCTTGGACAGCAAAAACACTGAAGCTTTCTTT. This sequence joins TRBV9 and TRBJ1-1, with a tentative D call TRBD1 (6 bases). V lost 2 bases to trimming and J lost 2 bases, with 13 bases between them. The CDR3 has 15 amino acids. Germline assignment: CDR1 SGDLS and CDR2 YYNGEE.

J is TRBJ1-1 and V is TRBV7-2, with D perhaps TRBD1 (6 bases). Trimming removed 5 bases from V and 1 base from J, with 14 bases in between. The V gene's germline CDR1 is SGHTA and CDR2 FQGNSA. CDR3 length: 15 residues. The CDR3 reads CASSPSTGRNTEAFF. The CDR3, as DNA: TGTGCCAGCAGCCCATCGACAGGTCGGAACACTGAAGCTTTCTTT.

This clonotype was recorded a few times. This chain links TRBV11-2 with TRBJ1-2, with D possibly being TRBD1 (5 bases). Germline V CDR1 and CDR2: SGHAT, FQNNGV. This CDR3 region has 20 residues. The V and J ends lost 7 bases and 4 bases respectively, with 34 bases between them. The CDR3 is CASNPDLGVGGTREPYGYTF. CDR3 sequence (DNA): TGTGCCAGCAACCCTGATTTGGGGGTGGGTGGAACACGAGAACCCTATGGCTACACCTTC.

The chain combines TRBV7-2 with TRBJ2-3, with D unresolved. Germline V gene sequence: CDR1 SGHTA, CDR2 FQGNSA. CDR3 length: 12 residues. V lost 5 bases, J lost 5 bases, and 8 bases lay in between. The CDR3 sequence is CASSPTRDTQYF. The CDR3 DNA reads as TGTGCCAGCAGCCCGACCAGAGATACGCAGTATTTT.

This chain joins TRBV7-6 and TRBJ1-3, with D perhaps TRBD1 (5 bases). V was cut by 4 bases and J by 0 bases, with 10 bases left in between. The germline CDR1 and CDR2 sequences are SGHVS and FNYEAQ. CDR3 length: 15 residues. CDR3 sequence (DNA): TGTGCCAGCAGCTCCAGGGTGGGCTCTGGAAACACCATATATTTT. It yields the protein CASSSRVGSGNTIYF.

The chain couples TRBV12-3 or TRBV12-4 to TRBJ1-6, with D uncertain. V dropped 5 bases and J dropped 11 bases, with 22 bases sitting between them. This CDR3 is 16 amino acids long. The CDR3 DNA reads as TGTGCCAGCAGTCCGAGGACCGTTCCAGGACCCCCACCCCTCCACTTT. This codes for CASSPRTVPGPPPLHF.

This clonotype was detected only once. The V and J genes are TRBV20-1 and TRBJ2-1, with TRBD2 identical over 8 bases. Losses at the gene ends were 3 bases for V and 7 bases for J; bases not matched to a gene: 11. This CDR3 contains 15 residues. The V gene's germline CDR1 is DFQATT and CDR2 SNEGSKA (reference sequence). The CDR3 sequence: CSASRSGETWNEQFF. The CDR3 nucleotides read TGCAGTGCTAGTCGTAGCGGGGAGACGTGGAATGAGCAGTTCTTC.

V usage is TRBV5-4 and J usage is TRBJ1-2, with D hard to call. In germline, CDR1 is SGHNT, CDR2 YYREEE (reference sequence). The V end lost 0 bases, the J end lost 6 bases, and 18 bases lay between the germline ends. The CDR3 has 16 residues. DNA for the CDR3: TGTGCCAGCAGCTTGGATCTCCAAAGGGTTAGTGATGGCTACACCTTC. It encodes CASSLDLQRVSDGYTF.

The V gene is TRBV19, the J gene TRBJ2-5, with D perhaps TRBD1 or TRBD2 (5 bases each). Germline V gives CDR1 LNHDA, CDR2 SQIVND (reference sequence). The CDR3 covers 15 residues. Deletions cut 1 base from V and 2 bases from J, with 11 bases between. Written as DNA, the CDR3 is TGTGCCAGTAGTATAGGGCAGGGCGGGCAAGAGACCCAGTACTTC. Translation: CASSIGQGGQETQYF.

This clonotype was found a few times. The rearrangement uses TRBV20-1 and TRBJ2-7; 7 positions agree with TRBD2. The V segment lost 0 bases and the J segment 0 bases; nucleotides outside the gene matches: 8. This CDR3 is 16 amino acids long. The V gene's germline CDR1 is DFQATT and CDR2 SNEGSKA (reference sequence). CDR3 DNA sequence: TGCAGTGCTAGAGATAGGTTGGGCGGGGGCTCCTACGAGCAGTACTTC. Protein sequence: CSARDRLGGGSYEQYF.

The genes are TRBV20-1 and TRBJ1-6, with D possibly matching TRBD1 (5 bases). CDR3 size: 12 residues. Per the germline V gene, CDR1 is DFQATT and CDR2 is SNEGSKA (reference sequence). Trimming stripped 7 bases from V and 8 bases from J, with 12 bases between. The CDR3: CSGRGDDSPLHF. CDR3 DNA: TGCAGTGGCCGGGGCGACGATTCACCCCTCCACTTT.

The gene calls are TRBV12-3 or TRBV12-4 and TRBJ1-1; 7 bases align to TRBD1. Unmatched junction bases numbered 9, after V lost 5 bases and J lost 0 bases. The CDR3 totals 16 residues. The CDR3 bases are TGTGCCAGCAGTCCTAGACAGGGAGGAATGAACACTGAAGCTTTCTTT. It is translated as CASSPRQGGMNTEAFF.

This sequence joins TRBV6-5 and TRBJ2-7; D remains ambiguous. The CDR3 contains 13 residues. Between the trimmed V and J ends, which lost 7 bases and 2 bases, there was a span of 12 bases. CDR1 is MNHEY, CDR2 SVGAGI, per germline. CDR3 loop: CASNYGPAYEQYF. CDR3 nucleotides: TGTGCCAGCAATTATGGGCCGGCCTACGAGCAGTACTTC.